This T cell receptor beta chain was identified during a study of post-analysis software for immune sequencing data. Unique molecular identifiers were built into the TCR beta cDNA libraries. Input amounts of roughly 1 to 10 million T cells were used. These gave around 500,000 cDNA molecules, so each molecule approximated one T cell. Using its own MiXCR run on the PCR reads, TCRdb lists one record per CDR3 protein. The table lists 700,000 to 900,000 distinct CDR3 sequences, roughly 50% of them singletons. V was pared by 7 bases and J by 3 bases, with 16 bases between. The CDR3 has 15 amino acids. The germline V gene has CDR1 SGHRS and CDR2 YFSETQ. On this clonotype: The target antigen is unknown.

Findings and caveats of the study: Compared with controls, patients had more of about five TRBV segments, including TRBV5-6, TRBV5-1 and TRBV20-1. Multiple sclerosis patients had significantly lower normalized Chao1 diversity than controls.

This sequence joins TRBV5-1 and TRBJ1-4, with a tentative D call TRBD1 (6 bases). The TCR sequence derives from a girl aged 5-17 years with multiple sclerosis. Specimen: blood. The DNA for the CDR3 is TGCGCCAGCTCCGGACAGCCCATAGCTAATGAAAAACTGTTTTTT. Translated: CASSGQPIANEKLFF.